The sequence of this T cell receptor beta chain was determined in a study of blood T cell repertoires in COVID-19. For the study at large: There were acute and convalescent COVID-19 samples, and they came from the United States, Italy and Spain. Sample material is recorded as cDNA or gDNA derived from T cells, B-cell-depleted T cells, or PBMCs.

Patients of the Seattle cohort, enrolled during active infection, were followed longitudinally. Authors' analysis steps: Amplification of reference gene primers provided the estimated nucleated cell counts. Here immunoSEQ multiplex PCR was the method, and the copy in TCRdb shows in-frame clones only, minus some. V and J calls and clone size follow that table, whereas D and trimming were derived from the DNA. The table lists fewer than 300,000 clones, about 90% of them singletons. From germline, CDR1 is LGHNA and CDR2 YSLEER. With 1 base removed from V and 4 bases from J, the gap between germline ends came to 13 bases. The length of the CDR3 is 15 residues.

Sequencing input: peripheral blood. This receptor was taken from a person aged 18-35 years with COVID-19, enrolled during active disease. The rearrangement uses TRBV4-3 and TRBJ1-1; D may be TRBD1 (6 bases). Here the CDR3 reads CASSQGQALRTEAFF. Written as DNA, the CDR3 is TGCGCCAGCAGCCAAGGACAGGCGTTGCGCACTGAAGCTTTCTTT.